This T cell receptor (beta chain) appears in the sequencing data of a study of cytotoxic CD8 clonotypes in ibrutinib-treated CLL. Study details: Responses: roughly 25 partial, 2 complete; after median around 70 months, around 15 stayed remitted, roughly 12 progressed. Study findings and constraints: With treatment, public clonotypes, which were uncommon, either contracted or remained stable.

The protocol was immunoSEQ multiplex PCR, while the TCRdb copy is restricted to in-frame clones and leaves out a portion. This table holds approximately 130,000 clones, 84% found once. On this clone: Its antigen is unknown.

PBMCs were cryopreserved, and roughly 2.1 micrograms of genomic DNA from them went into TCR beta libraries. V lost 2 bases and J lost 1, with 6 bases in between. Germline V gives CDR1 WNHNN, CDR2 SYGVQD (reference sequence). This CDR3 spans 14 amino acids. This specimen consisted of PBMCs, obtained after 24 months of ibrutinib treatment. This sequence was found in a human donor with chronic lymphocytic leukemia. The chain is built from TRBV10-1 and TRBJ2-1; D remains ambiguous. The CDR3 is CASSEGISYNEQFF. The CDR3 nucleotides read TGCGCCAGCAGTGAGGGGATTTCCTACAATGAGCAGTTCTTC.